These 15 T cell receptor beta chains came from one sample sequenced in a study of blood T cells in healthy people across ages. Using a J-beta primer mix together with a sample-barcoded 5' primer, a second PCR was run for roughly 6 to 11 cycles. TCRdb reanalysed the 5' RACE reads using MiXCR and keeps one entry per CDR3 protein. The data contain around 1.1 million distinct CDR3 sequences, less than 45% of them singletons. The sequenced material came from blood. The origin of the receptors is a man between 18 and 29 years old in good health.

A word on this clonotype: It may be a read error: a sequence one base away is much more abundant. The chain employs TRBV6-5 and TRBJ2-1; 8 nucleotides line up with TRBD1. The J call is doubtful: the DNA matches TRBJ2-7 better. The CDR3 sequence is 15 residues long. In germline, CDR1 is MNHEY, CDR2 SVGAGI. CDR3 coding DNA: TGTGCCAGCAGTTACATGCAGGGGGCTTACAATGAGCAGTACTTC. Protein sequence: CASSYMQGAYNEQYF.

The genes are TRBV4-1 and TRBJ2-7; D tentatively reads TRBD1 or TRBD2 (5 bases each). There are 15 residues in the CDR3. Germline V CDR1 and CDR2: MGHRA, YSYEKL. V lost 1 base and J lost 0, with 10 bases in between. CDR3 DNA: TGCGCCAGCAGCCAAGGGGACGGCGCCTCCTACGAGCAGTACTTC. Residues: CASSQGDGASYEQYF.

The rearrangement links TRBV5-1 to TRBJ2-3; tentatively, D is TRBD1 (5 bases). Trimming stripped 6 bases from V and 0 bases from J, with 11 bases between. Germline V gene sequence: CDR1 SGHRS, CDR2 YFSETQ. The CDR3 is 14 amino acids. CDR3 loop: CASKLDISTDTQYF. The CDR3 DNA is TGCGCCAGCAAGCTGGACATTAGCACAGATACGCAGTATTTT.

This clonotype occurred a few times. The gene calls are TRBV9 and TRBJ2-1; D perhaps matches TRBD2 (7 bases). Deletions cut 0 bases from V and 8 bases from J, with 12 bases between. Germline V gene lookup returns CDR1 SGDLS and CDR2 YYNGEE. The length of the CDR3 is 14 residues. CDR3 in amino acids: CASSVVGGGDEQFF. The CDR3 region has the DNA TGTGCCAGCAGCGTAGTAGGAGGGGGGGATGAGCAGTTCTTC.

This clonotype appeared a few times. V and J are TRBV6-5 and TRBJ2-3; 14 bases line up with TRBD2. J gave up 2 bases and V 4 bases, and 5 bases lay outside the gene matches. The CDR3 loop spans 17 amino acids. The germline gives CDR1 MNHEY, CDR2 SVGAGI. The CDR3 DNA follows: TGTGCCAGCAGTTCCAGACTAGCGGGGGGGACCACAGATACGCAGTATTTT. Translating it yields CASSSRLAGGTTDTQYF.

The chain has TRBV2 and TRBJ2-1; D is perhaps TRBD1 (5 bases). The V gene's germline CDR1 is SNHLY and CDR2 FYNNEI. V lost 11 bases and J lost 6, with 20 bases in between. The CDR3 spans 14 residues. The CDR3 here is CACNVKGNINEQFF. The CDR3 DNA reads as TGTGCCTGTAATGTCAAGGGGAATATCAATGAGCAGTTCTTC.

In this sample, this clonotype turned up a few times. V is TRBV6-5 and J is TRBJ1-1; TRBD1 aligns across 10 bases. The J segment lost 1 base and the V segment lost 5 bases, leaving 4 bases of the junction unmatched. Per the germline V gene, CDR1 is MNHEY and CDR2 is SVGAGI. The CDR3 has 15 amino acids. The CDR3 region is CASSPTGGQNTEAFF. CDR3 bases: TGTGCCAGCAGTCCGACAGGGGGCCAGAACACTGAAGCTTTCTTT.

The chain carries TRBV6-5 and TRBJ1-6, with D hard to call. CDR1 and CDR2 from the germline V gene are MNHEY and SVGAGI. This CDR3 comprises 16 residues. Trimming removed 2 bases at V and 0 bases at J, with 8 bases between. CDR3 region: CASSYAARSYNSPLHF. CDR3 coding DNA: TGTGCCAGCAGTTACGCAGCGCGCTCCTATAATTCACCCCTCCACTTT.

Concerning this clonotype itself: This may come from a read error, since a much larger clone is one base off. The chain carries TRBV6-5 and TRBJ2-3; possible D gene TRBD1, 6 bases. The germline V gene has CDR1 MNHEY and CDR2 SVGAGI. The V and J ends lost 6 bases and 7 bases respectively, with 14 bases between them. This CDR3 is 13 amino acids long. The CDR3 sequence is CASSPEGTNTQYF. CDR3 DNA: TGTGCCAGCAGCCCCGAGGGGACAAATACGCAGTATTTT.

This clonotype was seen only a few times. The chain uses TRBV7-2 and TRBJ2-5; 7 nucleotides align to TRBD1. The V gene's germline CDR1 is SGHTA and CDR2 FQGNSA. V was clipped by 2 bases and J by 4 bases; unmatched bases: 13. CDR3 length equals 17 residues. The CDR3 DNA is TGTGCCAGCAGCTTAAAGGGCCAGGGGGTTTTTGGAGAGACCCAGTACTTC. This codes for CASSLKGQGVFGETQYF.

A few counts support this clonotype. The rearrangement links TRBV20-1 to TRBJ2-1, with 9 bases lining up with TRBD1. Germline V gives CDR1 DFQATT, CDR2 SNEGSKA (reference sequence). The CDR3 spans 13 residues. V shed 6 bases and J 5 bases; nucleotides not matched to a gene: 5. The CDR3, as DNA: TGCAGTGCCTGGGACAGGGCGAACAATGAGCAGTTCTTC. Its protein is CSAWDRANNEQFF.

This rearrangement joins TRBV20-1 to TRBJ2-2; 7 nucleotides agree with TRBD2. This CDR3 region has 15 residues. Germline trimming cut 1 base from V and 5 bases from J; bases unmatched to any gene: 7. CDR1 is DFQATT, CDR2 SNEGSKA, per germline (reference sequence). This CDR3 reads CSARVTGGGTGELFF. The CDR3 DNA reads TGCAGTGCTAGAGTGACGGGGGGAGGAACCGGGGAGCTGTTTTTT.

This chain connects TRBV7-9 to TRBJ2-6, with D possibly being TRBD1 or TRBD2 (5 bases each). The CDR3 sequence is 19 residues long. Deletions cut 2 bases from V and 4 bases from J, with 21 bases between. Germline V gene data show CDR1 as SEHNR and CDR2 as FQNEAQ (reference sequence). The CDR3 spells CASSLSQDRQRRGANVLTF. CDR3 in DNA: TGTGCCAGCAGCTTATCTCAAGACAGACAAAGGAGGGGGGCCAACGTCCTGACTTTC.

The V and J genes are TRBV14 and TRBJ2-3; D is perhaps TRBD1 (6 bases). This CDR3 has 17 residues. Trimming removed 0 bases at V and 3 bases at J, with 16 bases between. From germline, CDR1 is SGHDN and CDR2 FVKESK. The CDR3 here is CASSQDTGQRSTDTQYF. CDR3 in DNA: TGTGCCAGCAGCCAAGATACAGGACAGAGATCGACAGATACGCAGTATTTT.

The V and J genes are TRBV7-9 and TRBJ2-7, with D possibly being TRBD1 (5 bases). CDR1 and CDR2 from the germline V gene are SEHNR and FQNEAQ (reference sequence). Trimming shortened V by 5 bases and J by 2 bases, and 13 bases separated the two germline ends. The CDR3 contains 14 residues. The CDR3 DNA follows: TGTGCCAGCAGCGTAGGTAACAGGCCCTACGAGCAGTACTTC. Protein product: CASSVGNRPYEQYF.